This T cell receptor beta chain was observed in a study of T cells in Graves' hyperthyroidism and ophthalmopathy. Study-wide background: Upon initial diagnosis and before any treatment, peripheral blood was collected.

Amplification yielded TCR beta CDR3 regions, with RNA transcripts as the source. Primed by the HTBI set, a first-round RT-PCR was run on the TCR CDR3. TCRdb called the multiplex PCR reads again in MiXCR, with one record for every CDR3 protein. The sample gives 750,000 to 900,000 distinct CDR3 sequences, more than 30% of which show up once; 8% to 9% is in the top ten. Study conclusions and caveats: Researchers report that a 13 V-J model separated ophthalmopathy from stable hyperthyroidism.

Ten or more counts support this clonotype. Antigen specificity is unknown. Participants, patients aged 18 to 65, had newly diagnosed hyperthyroidism with a duration under 2 months. Orbital computed tomography and thyroid ultrasound, together with serum TRAb and thyroxine and clinical symptoms, were used for diagnoses. The germline V and J ends were trimmed by 2 bases and 4 bases, with 11 bases remaining between them. The CDR3 consists of 15 residues. From germline, CDR1 is ENHRY and CDR2 SYGVKD. This TCR was sampled from a man aged 18 to 35 with Graves' hyperthyroidism. The rearrangement links TRBV10-3 to TRBJ2-2; possible D gene TRBD1, 5 bases. Specimen: blood. The CDR3: CAISELSGSTGELFF. As DNA, the CDR3 is TGTGCCATCAGTGAGCTCTCAGGGTCCACCGGGGAGCTGTTTTTT.